Shown below are 10 T cell receptor beta chains from a single sample sequenced in a study of shared clonotypes between healthy human individuals. Data came from immunoSEQ multiplex PCR; TCRdb stores just in-frame clones and leaves some out. This repertoire shows hundreds of thousands of clones, around 72% found once; its top ten account for roughly 1.7%. Sequenced: memory CD4+ T cells sorted from blood. Subset defined: CD45RA-negative fraction. Source of these receptors: a woman aged 30 to 39 in good health.

This clone was seen only once. This chain links TRBV28 with TRBJ2-7; 12 positions match TRBD2. After removal of 5 bases from V and 3 bases from J, the junction contained 5 bases not matched to a gene. Per germline, CDR1 MDHEN and CDR2 SYDVKM. The CDR3 is 15 residues long. CDR3 nucleotide sequence: TGTGCCAGCAGTCTAGCGGGAGGGCCAATCTACGAGCAGTACTTC. This gives the protein CASSLAGGPIYEQYF.

Comment on this clone: This may be a read error: a much more frequent sequence differs by one nucleotide. The chain is built from TRBV27 and TRBJ2-1, with TRBD1 matching over 10 bases. The germline V gene has CDR1 MNHEY and CDR2 SMNVEV (reference sequence). The CDR3 runs to 15 residues. This CDR3 reads CANSFWGQGNNEQFF. As DNA, the CDR3 is TGTGCCAACAGTTTTTGGGGACAGGGGAACAATGAGCAGTTCTTC.

This chain uses TRBV6-1 with TRBJ2-5, with 7 nucleotides matching TRBD1. CDR3 size: 14 residues. CDR1 is MNHNS and CDR2 is SASEGT in the germline V gene. V trimming: 5 bases; J trimming: 4 bases; junction bases outside the gene matches: 7. CDR3 nucleotides: TGTGCCAGCAGTTTGACAGGGTCGGGAGAGACCCAGTACTTC. Its translation: CASSLTGSGETQYF.

This clone was observed a single time. The chain joins TRBV5-4 to TRBJ1-2; D is unresolved. V gave up 2 bases and J gave up 3 bases, with 8 bases separating them. The CDR3 length is 13 residues. CDR1 and CDR2 (germline): SGHNT, YYREEE (reference sequence). CDR3 in DNA: TGTGCCAGCAGCTTAAGACTGCACTATGGCTACACCTTC. Translating it yields CASSLRLHYGYTF.

V is TRBV28 and J is TRBJ2-2; no reliable D call. Germline V gene data show CDR1 as MDHEN and CDR2 as SYDVKM. The CDR3 consists of 11 residues. V lost 11 bases and J 0 bases, leaving 4 bases between the germline ends. CDR3 in amino acids: CAPSNTGELFF. In nucleotides, the CDR3 is TGTGCCCCTTCGAACACCGGGGAGCTGTTTTTT.

The chain has TRBV27 and TRBJ1-1; D not certain. Trimming cost V 6 bases and J 1 base, with 9 bases left between them. The CDR3 runs 13 residues. Looked up from germline, CDR1 is MNHEY and CDR2 is SMNVEV (reference sequence). The CDR3 coding sequence is TGTGCCAGCAGACGGGAGCAGAACACTGAAGCTTTCTTT. Protein: CASRREQNTEAFF.

This chain connects TRBV18 to TRBJ2-2; 10 bases are a match to TRBD2. CDR1 and CDR2 (germline): KGHSH, LQKENI. The CDR3 contains 16 residues. V shed 2 bases and J 6 bases; nucleotides not matched to a gene: 6. CDR3 sequence reads: CASSPAASGGSGELFF. The DNA for the CDR3 is TGTGCCAGCTCACCAGCGGCTAGCGGGGGCTCCGGGGAGCTGTTTTTT.

Points on this clone: The same CDR3 also results from other DNA sequences found in this sample. The chain uses TRBV5-1 and TRBJ2-1, with TRBD2 identical over 8 bases. The ends lost 0 bases at V and 4 bases at J; junction bases unmatched: 3. Germline V gene data show CDR1 as SGHRS and CDR2 as YFSETQ. This CDR3 is 15 amino acids long. CDR3 DNA: TGCGCCAGCAGCTTGGCGTTAGCGGGGTACAATGAGCAGTTCTTC. Protein sequence: CASSLALAGYNEQFF. The variable domain in full, completed from reference TRBV5-1 and TRBJ2-1, reads KAGVTQTPRYLIKTRGQQVTLSCSPISGHRSVSWYQQTPGQGLQFLFEYFSETQRNKGNFPGRFSGRQFSNSRSEMNVSTLELGDSALYLCASSLALAGYNEQFFGPGTRLTVL.

This clone was detected only a few times. The chain recombines TRBV7-2 with TRBJ2-7; D gene unclear. The CDR3 is made up of 14 amino acids. Per germline, CDR1 SGHTA and CDR2 FQGNSA. V was trimmed by 4 bases and J by 3 bases, leaving 13 bases between them. CDR3 sequence (DNA): TGTGCCAGCAGCTCCTACCTCGCGTACTACGAGCAGTACTTC. Its protein is CASSSYLAYYEQYF. The whole variable domain, remainder taken from reference TRBV7-2 and TRBJ2-7, is GAGVSQSPSNKVTEKGKDVELRCDPISGHTALYWYRQSLGQGLEFLIYFQGNSAPDKSGLPSDRFSAERTGGSVSTLTIQRTQQEDSAVYLCASSSYLAYYEQYFGPGTRLTVT.

This sequence joins TRBV5-6 and TRBJ2-3; D possibly corresponds to TRBD2 (5 bases). This CDR3 has 15 residues. With 4 bases removed from V and 4 bases from J, the gap between germline ends came to 16 bases. Germline CDR1 SGHDT, CDR2 YYEEEE. In DNA, the CDR3 is TGTGCCAGCAGCCCCGGAACCGGACTTTCAGATACGCAGTATTTT. Protein: CASSPGTGLSDTQYF.